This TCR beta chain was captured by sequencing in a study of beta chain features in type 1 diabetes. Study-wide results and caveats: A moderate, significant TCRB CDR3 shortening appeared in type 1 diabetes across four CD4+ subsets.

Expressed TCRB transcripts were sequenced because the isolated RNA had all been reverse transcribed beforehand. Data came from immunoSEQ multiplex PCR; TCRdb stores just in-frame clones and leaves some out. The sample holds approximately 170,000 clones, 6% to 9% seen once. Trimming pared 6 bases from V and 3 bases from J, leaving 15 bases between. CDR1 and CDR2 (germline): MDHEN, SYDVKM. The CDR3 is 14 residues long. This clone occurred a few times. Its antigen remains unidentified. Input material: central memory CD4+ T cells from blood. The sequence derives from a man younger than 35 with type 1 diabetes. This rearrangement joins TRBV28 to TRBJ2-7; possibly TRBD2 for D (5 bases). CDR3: CASSPSLGGYEQYF. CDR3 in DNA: TGTGCCAGCAGCCCCTCCCTAGGAGGCTACGAGCAGTACTTC. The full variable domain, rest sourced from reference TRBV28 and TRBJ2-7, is DVKVTQSSRYLVKRTGEKVFLECVQDMDHENMFWYRQDPGLGLRLIYFSYDVKMKEKGDIPEGYSVSREKKERFSLILESASTNQTSMYLCASSPSLGGYEQYFGPGTRLTVT.